The sequence of this T cell receptor beta chain was determined in a study of chemoradiotherapy in HPV16-positive cancers. Study-wide results and caveats: HPV-responsive T-cell expansion during chemoradiotherapy was linked to improved recurrence-free survival in HPV16-positive patients. HPV-specific T cells were functionally defined from only a couple of HPV16-positive patients. Candidate HPV-specific clones and E7-related TCR motifs grew in tumor during treatment.

Points on this clone: No antigen is known for it.

With 11 bases removed from V and 4 bases from J, the gap between germline ends came to 14 bases. There are 12 residues in the CDR3. Germline CDR1 and CDR2: LNHDA and SQIVND (reference sequence). Over chemoradiotherapy, repertoires were sampled more than once. TCRdb's table, derived via immunoSEQ multiplex PCR, lists solely in-frame clones and lacks some. The table records around 8,800 clones, roughly 84% of them present only once. The chain couples TRBV19 to TRBJ2-5; unclear D gene. Sequencing used tumor tissue, obtained from a patient who underwent chemoradiotherapy. This TCR derives from a human donor with HPV-associated anogenital cancer. The CDR3 sequence is CASSSSRETQYF. The DNA of the CDR3 is TGTGCCTCTTCCAGCTCGCGAGAGACCCAGTACTTC.